The 5 T cell receptor beta chains below come from one sample, sequenced in a study of pediatric ulcerative colitis. The table came from immunoSEQ multiplex PCR; TCRdb's copy has only in-frame clones and leaves some out. The sample holds 64,000 or so clones, around four fifths seen once. The source material was blood. These receptor sequences come from a boy under 18 with moderate ulcerative colitis.

This clone was detected once. The chain links TRBV7-9 to TRBJ2-7; unclear D gene. The CDR3 is made up of 13 amino acids. V was shortened by 5 bases and J by 9 bases, with 17 bases between the two germline ends. Germline V gene lookup returns CDR1 SEHNR and CDR2 FQNEAQ (reference sequence). The CDR3 DNA reads as TGTGCCAGCAGCGCAGCATATGGGAACTCGCAGTACTTC. This encodes CASSAAYGNSQYF.

The chain recombines TRBV11-2 with TRBJ1-2; possible D gene TRBD1, 5 bases. Germline V lookup: CDR1 SGHAT, CDR2 FQNNGV. V was shortened by 3 bases and J by 5 bases, with 7 bases between the two germline ends. CDR3 length: 12 residues. In DNA form, the CDR3 reads TGTGCCAGCAGCTTGGGGGGATATGGCTACACCTTC. Protein sequence: CASSLGGYGYTF. The variable domain in full, with the rest retrieved from reference TRBV11-2 and TRBJ1-2, is EAGVAQSPRYKIIEKRQSVAFWCNPISGHATLYWYQQILGQGPKLLIQFQNNGVVDDSQLPKDRFSAERLKGVDSTLKIQPAKLEDSAVYLCASSLGGYGYTFGSGTRLTVV.

The chain links TRBV10-3 to TRBJ2-7; weak D call: TRBD1 (5 bases). Deletions cut 11 bases from V and 3 bases from J, with 17 bases between. The CDR3 is 13 residues long. Germline V gene lookup returns CDR1 ENHRY and CDR2 SYGVKD. For the CDR3, the DNA is TGTGCCGCCTCCAGGGATGCGCTCTACGAGCAGTACTTC. This translates into CAASRDALYEQYF.

J is TRBJ1-1 and V is TRBV5-8; D unclear. With 1 base removed from V and 1 base from J, the gap between germline ends came to 11 bases. The germline V gene encodes CDR1 SGHTS and CDR2 YDEGEE. The length of the CDR3 is 15 residues. For the CDR3, the DNA is TGTGCCAGCAGCTTGATGGGCAAAAAGAACACTGAAGCTTTCTTT. It specifies CASSLMGKKNTEAFF.

The chain joins TRBV7-8 to TRBJ2-1; D is possibly TRBD2 (6 bases). V lost 1 base and J 9 bases, leaving 10 bases between the germline ends. CDR1 is SGHVS, CDR2 FQNEAQ, per germline. The CDR3 has 13 residues. The CDR3 region is CASSLVPRGEQFF. The CDR3 DNA sequence: TGTGCCAGCAGCTTAGTTCCGCGGGGTGAGCAGTTCTTC.